This T cell receptor beta chain was identified during a study of shared T cell receptors in the human thymus. Libraries were prepared by immunoSEQ multiplex PCR; TCRdb keeps only in-frame clonotypes and omits some of them. The sample yields hundreds of thousands of clones, more than 75% seen once. J lost 10 bases, V lost 2 bases, and 3 bases had no gene match. This CDR3 has 11 residues. The germline CDR1 and CDR2 sequences are SGHKS and YYEKEE (reference sequence). This sample also appeared in a second study, on human thymus T cells. This second study notes: Repertoires from thymus and blood appeared to show biased V and J gene usage. Related research described thymic repertoires that were highly overlapping among unrelated individuals.

Material for sequencing was thymocytes. The chain couples TRBV5-5 to TRBJ2-7; TRBD1 matches at 7 bases. The sequence was collected from a boy younger than two with a congenital heart defect. CDR3 coding DNA: TGTGCCAGCAGCTTTGGACAGGAACAGTACTTC. This codes for CASSFGQEQYF.